The clone carrying this TCR beta chain was found a few times. Per the germline V gene, CDR1 is SGHRS and CDR2 is YFSETQ. Trimming took 0 bases from V and 8 from J; bases not matched to a gene: 7. CDR3 length: 16 amino acids. Some clones are missing from TCRdb's copy, which holds only in-frame ones; the method was immunoSEQ multiplex PCR. The sample has about 80,000 clones, around 89% seen once. The sample is drawn from a study of blood T cell repertoires in COVID-19. The specimen sequenced was peripheral blood. The sequence was collected from a man between 65 and 85 years old with active or convalescent COVID-19. The chain couples TRBV5-1 to TRBJ2-1; 11 nucleotides agree with TRBD2. CDR3 coding DNA: TGCGCCAGCAGCTTGGCCCCACTAGCGGGGGTCGATGAGCAGTTCTTC. The encoded protein is CASSLAPLAGVDEQFF.